The source of this T cell receptor (beta chain) is a study of vaccination effects on CD4 cells after COVID-19. General study findings and limits: Whether induced by infection or by vaccine, clones showed marked clonal contraction late after vaccination.

Regarding this clone: Its cognate antigen is unknown.

When around nine days of culture had elapsed, CD4+ T cells were isolated. Each participant received a vaccine that was either BNT162b2 or mRNA-1273, given as two doses. The authors replaced half the medium with IL-2 medium on days 3 and 7. Method: immunoSEQ multiplex PCR; TCRdb's copy keeps in-frame clones and lacks some. The data contain 70,000 or so clones, around 67% of them singletons. CDR3 length: 14 amino acids. Germline assignment: CDR1 SGHDT and CDR2 YYEEEE. V lost 0 bases to trimming and J lost 3 bases, with 7 bases between them. The receptor was isolated from a human donor who received a COVID-19 vaccine. Sequencing used CD4+ T cells from PBMCs cultured without peptide, obtained after COVID-19 vaccination. The chain employs TRBV5-6 and TRBJ1-5, with D possibly matching TRBD1 (5 bases). CDR3 in DNA: TGTGCCAGCAGCTTGGGACAGACCAATCAGCCCCAGCATTTT. It specifies CASSLGQTNQPQHF.